This T cell receptor beta chain comes out of a study of T cells in Graves' hyperthyroidism and ophthalmopathy. This clonotype was seen at least ten times. TCR beta CDR3 regions were amplified from RNA transcripts. TCR CDR3 regions were first amplified by RT-PCR with HTBI primers. A single record per CDR3 protein comes from TCRdb applying MiXCR to the multiplex PCR reads. The table includes about 400,000 distinct CDR3 sequences, about 15% detected once. Source material: blood. The sequence was obtained from a woman aged 25-40 years with Graves' ophthalmopathy.

Written as DNA, the CDR3 is TGTGCCAGCAGTAAATCCTGGGGGGAATATACCTACGAGCAGTACTTC. This translates into CASSKSWGEYTYEQYF. The genes are TRBV27 and TRBJ2-7, with D perhaps TRBD2 (6 bases). With 5 bases removed from V and 2 bases from J, the gap between germline ends came to 19 bases. Germline V CDR1 and CDR2: MNHEY, SMNVEV (reference sequence). The CDR3 consists of 16 residues.